This entry concerns a single T cell receptor (beta chain). These data belong to a study of blood T cell repertoires in COVID-19. The protocol was immunoSEQ multiplex PCR, while the TCRdb copy is restricted to in-frame clones and leaves out a portion. The repertoire has roughly 200,000 clones, roughly 77% of them found once; the top ten carry approximately 5.9%. Sequencing used peripheral blood. This receptor was taken from a middle-aged woman with COVID-19, enrolled during active disease.

The CDR3 loop is CASRHGQRNTGELFF. CDR3 nucleotides: TGTGCCAGCAGGCATGGACAGAGAAACACCGGGGAGCTGTTTTTT. The chain employs TRBV5-6 and TRBJ2-2; tentative D call: TRBD1 (6 bases). The CDR3 spans 15 residues. CDR1 and CDR2 (germline): SGHDT, YYEEEE. The ends were cut back, 5 bases at V and 2 bases at J, with 13 bases in the middle.